This TCR beta chain emerged from a study of cytomegalovirus exposure and HLA in healthy donors. Background on the study: The 120 or so validation repertoires were reported in a later analysis to have been generated on the same platform as the 666 first-cohort repertoires. Broader study findings: Usually a TCR sequence was rare, but some public TCRs were found in many donors.

On this clone: The antigen is undetermined.

V was pared by 7 bases and J by 1 base, with 9 bases of the junction left unmatched. Germline V lookup: CDR1 KGHSH, CDR2 LQKENI. The length of the CDR3 is 16 residues. The table came from immunoSEQ multiplex PCR; TCRdb's copy has only in-frame clones and leaves some out. The sample gives about 150,000 clones, roughly 86% of which show up once; less than 2.5% is in the top ten. The genes are TRBV18 and TRBJ1-1; 10 nucleotides line up with TRBD1. This clonotype was sampled from a human donor in good health. Sample: PBMCs. In DNA form, the CDR3 reads TGTGCCAGCTTGACCGACAGGGGGCGAGGGAACACTGAAGCTTTCTTT. This encodes CASLTDRGRGNTEAFF.